Each of the 13 T cell receptor beta chains below was sequenced from the same sample in a study of blood T cell repertoires in COVID-19. Profiled with immunoSEQ multiplex PCR; TCRdb holds only in-frame clones, not every one. The table includes 130,000 to 150,000 clones, 75% to 85% detected once. The sample was peripheral blood. The receptors come from a man in his fifties or sixties with acute or convalescent COVID-19.

CDR3 loop: CASSQSSGTPSEQYF. CDR3 DNA sequence: TGTGCCAGCAGCCAATCGAGCGGGACCCCATCCGAGCAGTACTTC. The V and J genes are TRBV4-2 and TRBJ2-7; 7 bases fit TRBD2. Unmatched junction bases numbered 10, after V lost 2 bases and J lost 6 bases. Per germline, CDR1 LGHNA and CDR2 YNFKEQ. This CDR3 is 15 amino acids long.

The J gene is TRBJ1-6, the V gene TRBV5-1; D gene unclear. V shed 0 bases and J shed 5 bases, with 9 bases lying between them. The CDR3 contains 15 residues. Germline assignment: CDR1 SGHRS and CDR2 YFSETQ. CDR3 nucleotides: TGCGCCAGCAGCTTGGGAGGAGCTGATAATTCACCCCTCCACTTT. It codes for CASSLGGADNSPLHF.

The CDR3 loop is CASSRRWAGGTTEAFF. DNA for the CDR3: TGTGCCAGTAGTAGGAGATGGGCAGGGGGTACCACTGAAGCTTTCTTT. V gene TRBV19 combines with J gene TRBJ1-1, with 7 bases fitting TRBD1. Germline assignment: CDR1 LNHDA and CDR2 SQIVND (reference sequence). The CDR3 consists of 16 residues. V gave up 4 bases and J gave up 4 bases; unmatched junction bases: 12.

The genes are TRBV9 and TRBJ2-7; D might be TRBD2 (5 bases). Germline V gives CDR1 SGDLS, CDR2 YYNGEE. Between the trimmed V and J ends, which lost 0 bases and 3 bases, there was a span of 10 bases. CDR3 length: 14 residues. CDR3 DNA: TGTGCCAGCAGCGTAGAGAGCGGAAACTACGAGCAGTACTTC. This codes for CASSVESGNYEQYF.

This clone was picked up a small number of times. The chain joins TRBV28 to TRBJ2-1, with 12 bases matching TRBD2. Trimming at V came to 6 bases and at J to 7 bases, leaving 10 bases not matched to a gene. Germline CDR1 reads MDHEN; CDR2 reads SYDVKM. The CDR3 has 16 residues. Written as DNA, the CDR3 is TGTGCCAGCAGCCGGCCCGGACTAGCGGGAACGAATGAGCAGTTCTTC. As protein: CASSRPGLAGTNEQFF.

The chain is built from TRBV19 and TRBJ2-1, with TRBD2 matching over 9 bases. J lost 0 bases, V lost 3 bases, and 6 bases had no gene match. Germline V gene data show CDR1 as LNHDA and CDR2 as SQIVND (reference sequence). The CDR3 sequence is 17 residues long. The CDR3 region has the DNA TGTGCCAGTAGTATTCGGGCTAGCGGGACCTCCTACAATGAGCAGTTCTTC. This encodes CASSIRASGTSYNEQFF.

The V gene is TRBV7-9, the J gene TRBJ1-3; D not certain. The ends were cut back, 5 bases at V and 4 bases at J, with 6 bases in the middle. CDR3 length: 12 amino acids. The germline V gene encodes CDR1 SEHNR and CDR2 FQNEAQ (reference sequence). The CDR3 region has the DNA TGTGCCAGCAGCCAACACGGAAACACCATATATTTT. It specifies CASSQHGNTIYF.

V gene TRBV15 combines with J gene TRBJ1-4; D not resolved. Looked up from germline, CDR1 is LNHNV and CDR2 is YYDKDF (reference sequence). The CDR3 sequence is 15 residues long. V lost 1 base and J lost 4, with 10 bases in between. CDR3 nucleotide sequence: TGTGCCACCAGCAGAGTTCAGGCGATTAATGAAAAACTGTTTTTT. It is translated as CATSRVQAINEKLFF.

The chain uses TRBV11-3 and TRBJ2-1; 13 bases fit TRBD2. This CDR3 contains 17 residues. Germline V CDR1 and CDR2: SGHNT, YENEEA. V shed 0 bases and J 8 bases; nucleotides not matched to a gene: 7. The CDR3, as DNA: TGTGCCAGCAGCTTAGATTGGACTAGCGGGAGAACCGATGAGCAGTTCTTC. Protein product: CASSLDWTSGRTDEQFF.

Only one count was recorded for this clone. The chain employs TRBV7-8 and TRBJ1-1, with 8 bases aligning to TRBD1. V lost 1 base and J lost 3; bases outside the gene matches: 4. This CDR3 region has 15 residues. CDR1 and CDR2 from the germline V gene are SGHVS and FQNEAQ. As DNA, the CDR3 is TGTGCCAGCAGCTTAGGACAGGGGAGGGACACTGAAGCTTTCTTT. Residues: CASSLGQGRDTEAFF.

The chain uses TRBV11-2 and TRBJ2-1; 7 bases are a match to TRBD2. Germline V gives CDR1 SGHAT, CDR2 FQNNGV. V was pared by 1 base and J by 6 bases, with 6 bases of the junction left unmatched. There are 15 residues in the CDR3. CDR3 sequence (DNA): TGTGCCAGCAGCTTAGGGGGACTACCCCTCAATGAGCAGTTCTTC. It is translated as CASSLGGLPLNEQFF.

The J gene is TRBJ2-3, the V gene TRBV5-5; TRBD2 agrees at 10 bases. The V gene end was trimmed by 4 bases and the J gene end by 7 bases; junction bases not matched to a gene: 6. Germline values: CDR1 SGHKS, CDR2 YYEKEE (reference sequence). This CDR3 contains 14 residues. CDR3 in amino acids: CASSHGLAENTQYF. The CDR3 coding sequence is TGTGCCAGCAGCCACGGACTAGCGGAGAATACGCAGTATTTT. Full variable domain (rest looked up from reference TRBV5-5 and TRBJ2-3): DAGVTQSPTHLIKTRGQQVTLRCSPISGHKSVSWYQQVLGQGPQFIFQYYEKEERGRGNFPDRFSARQFPNYSSELNVNALLLGDSALYLCASSHGLAENTQYFGPGTRLTVL.

The V gene is TRBV5-8, the J gene TRBJ1-2; possibly TRBD1 for D (5 bases). Germline values: CDR1 SGHTS, CDR2 YDEGEE. The V gene lost 3 bases and the J gene lost 2 bases, with 11 bases spanning the gap. The CDR3 loop spans 14 amino acids. This chain's CDR3 is CASSWVTENYGYTF. For the CDR3, the DNA is TGTGCCAGCAGCTGGGTGACAGAGAACTATGGCTACACCTTC.